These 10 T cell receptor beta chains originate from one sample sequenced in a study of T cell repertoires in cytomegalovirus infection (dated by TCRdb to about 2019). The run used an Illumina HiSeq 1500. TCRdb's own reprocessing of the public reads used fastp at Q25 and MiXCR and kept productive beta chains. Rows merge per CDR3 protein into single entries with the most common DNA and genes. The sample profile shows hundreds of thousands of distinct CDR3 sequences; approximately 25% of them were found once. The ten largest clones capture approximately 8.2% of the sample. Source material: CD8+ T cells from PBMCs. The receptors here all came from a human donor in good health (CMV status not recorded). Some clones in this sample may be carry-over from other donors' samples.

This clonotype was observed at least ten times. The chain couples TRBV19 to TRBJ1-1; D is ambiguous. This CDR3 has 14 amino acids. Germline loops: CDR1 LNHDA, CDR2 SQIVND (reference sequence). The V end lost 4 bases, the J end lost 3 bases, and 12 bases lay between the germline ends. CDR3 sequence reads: CASSTRESDTEAFF. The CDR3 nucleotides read TGTGCCAGTAGTACCCGGGAAAGCGACACTGAAGCTTTCTTT.

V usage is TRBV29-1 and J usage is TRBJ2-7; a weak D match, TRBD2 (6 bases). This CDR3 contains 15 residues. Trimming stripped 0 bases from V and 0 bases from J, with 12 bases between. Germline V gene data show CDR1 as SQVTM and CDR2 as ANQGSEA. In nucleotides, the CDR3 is TGCAGCGTTGAAGATCGGAGGGGAAGCTCCTACGAGCAGTACTTC. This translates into CSVEDRRGSSYEQYF.

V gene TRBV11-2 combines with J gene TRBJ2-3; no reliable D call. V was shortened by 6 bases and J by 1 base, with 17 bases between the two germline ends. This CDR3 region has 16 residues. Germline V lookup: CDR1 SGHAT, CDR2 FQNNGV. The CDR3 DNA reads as TGTGCCAGCAGGGGTGTACACGACCGGGGCACAGATACGCAGTATTTT. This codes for CASRGVHDRGTDTQYF.

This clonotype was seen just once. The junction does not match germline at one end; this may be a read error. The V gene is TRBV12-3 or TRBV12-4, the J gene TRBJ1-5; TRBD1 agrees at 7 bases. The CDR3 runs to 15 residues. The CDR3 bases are TGTGTCAGCAGTCGACAGGGAGGTGGCAATCAGCCCCAGCATTTT. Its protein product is CVSSRQGGGNQPQHF.

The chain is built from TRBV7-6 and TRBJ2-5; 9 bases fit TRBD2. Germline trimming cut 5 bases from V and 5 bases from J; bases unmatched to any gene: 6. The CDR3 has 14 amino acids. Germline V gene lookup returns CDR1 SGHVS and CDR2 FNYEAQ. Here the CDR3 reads CASSERGAPETQYF. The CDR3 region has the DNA TGTGCCAGCAGCGAGCGGGGGGCCCCGGAGACCCAGTACTTC.

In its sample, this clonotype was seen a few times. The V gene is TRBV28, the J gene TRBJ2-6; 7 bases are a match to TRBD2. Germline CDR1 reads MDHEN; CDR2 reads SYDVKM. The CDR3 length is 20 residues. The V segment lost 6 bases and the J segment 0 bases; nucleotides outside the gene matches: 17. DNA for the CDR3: TGTGCCAGCAGGACCCCTAGGGCCAACCGGGAGGTCTCTGGGGCCAACGTCCTGACTTTC. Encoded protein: CASRTPRANREVSGANVLTF.

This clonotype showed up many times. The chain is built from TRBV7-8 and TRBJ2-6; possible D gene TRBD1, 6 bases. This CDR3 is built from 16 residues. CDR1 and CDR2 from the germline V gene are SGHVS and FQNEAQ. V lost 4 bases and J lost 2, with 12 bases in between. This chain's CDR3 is CASSSRAGAGANVLTF. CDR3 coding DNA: TGTGCCAGCAGCTCAAGGGCAGGGGCTGGGGCCAACGTCCTGACTTTC.

CDR3 in DNA: TGCAGTGCTAGAACGGGGGGGCGTGCAGATACGCAGTATTTT. It is translated as CSARTGGRADTQYF. This chain connects TRBV20-1 to TRBJ2-3, with 8 positions matching TRBD2. CDR1 DFQATT and CDR2 SNEGSKA come from the germline V gene (reference sequence). The CDR3 runs to 14 residues. V dropped 2 bases and J dropped 4; count of bases not matched to a gene: 5.

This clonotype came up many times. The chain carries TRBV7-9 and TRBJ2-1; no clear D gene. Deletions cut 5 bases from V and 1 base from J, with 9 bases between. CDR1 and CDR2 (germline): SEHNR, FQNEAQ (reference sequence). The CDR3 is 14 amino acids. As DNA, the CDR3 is TGTGCCAGCAGCCCGCAGGTTTCCTACAATGAGCAGTTCTTC. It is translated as CASSPQVSYNEQFF.

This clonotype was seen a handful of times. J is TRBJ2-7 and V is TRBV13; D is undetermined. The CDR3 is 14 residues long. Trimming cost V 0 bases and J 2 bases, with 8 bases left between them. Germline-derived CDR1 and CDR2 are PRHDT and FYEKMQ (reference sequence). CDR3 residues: CASSLGTEPYEQYF. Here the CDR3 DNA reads TGTGCCAGCAGCTTAGGGACGGAACCCTACGAGCAGTACTTC.